This T cell receptor (beta chain) is from a study of ipilimumab plus nivolumab after autologous stem cell transplantation. General study points: TCR repertoire, Treg phenotype and gut microbiota reportedly support more study of this approach.

Data came from immunoSEQ multiplex PCR; TCRdb stores just in-frame clones and leaves some out. The profile shows 15,000 or so clones, around four fifths of them singletons. Patients got ipilimumab 1 mg/kg beginning 14 to 28 days post-transplant. Dosing: nivolumab 3 mg/kg IV, weeks 1, 4, 7, 10, then every two weeks to week 26. Of note for this clone: Its antigen is undetermined.

This material consisted of PBMCs, taken in a trial of ipilimumab plus nivolumab as post-transplant consolidation. This clonotype was obtained from a male donor with diffuse large B-cell lymphoma.

The CDR3 DNA reads as TGTGCCAGCAGTTACAGTAGCACAGATACGCAGTATTTT. Translation: CASSYSSTDTQYF. V usage is TRBV27 and J usage is TRBJ2-3; no clear D gene. Germline lookup yields CDR1 MNHEY and CDR2 SMNVEV (reference sequence). The CDR3 length is 13 residues. The V end lost 4 bases, the J end lost 0 bases, and 5 bases lay between the germline ends.